Following are 8 T cell receptor beta chains from one sample sequenced in a study of shared clonotypes between healthy human individuals. Generated by immunoSEQ multiplex PCR, the TCRdb table keeps only in-frame clones and is missing some. This table holds about 2 million clones, approximately 94% found once. As defined, naive CD8 cells were CD45RO-negative and positively selected for CCR7, with terminally differentiated effector memory CD45RA+ cells excluded. The sequenced material came from naive CD8+ T cells sorted from blood. These receptors came from a man aged 18 to 30 in good health.

The rearrangement uses TRBV9 and TRBJ2-1; no firm D call. Trimming took 0 bases from V and 2 from J, leaving 9 bases between them. The germline CDR1 and CDR2 sequences are SGDLS and YYNGEE. The CDR3 spans 15 residues. The CDR3 nucleotides are TGTGCCAGCAGCGTAGGAGATCGCACCTACAATGAGCAGTTCTTC. Its protein is CASSVGDRTYNEQFF.

The gene calls are TRBV12-5 and TRBJ2-1; 11 bases map to TRBD2. V dropped 2 bases and J dropped 7; count of bases not matched to a gene: 4. This CDR3 is built from 15 residues. The germline V gene has CDR1 LGHNT and CDR2 FRNRAP. The CDR3 loop is CASGLTSGRRNEQFF. The DNA for the CDR3 is TGTGCTAGTGGTTTGACTAGCGGGAGAAGGAATGAGCAGTTCTTC.

The V gene is TRBV19, the J gene TRBJ2-1, with D possibly matching TRBD1 (6 bases). V was pared by 5 bases and J by 1 base, with 9 bases between. From germline, CDR1 is LNHDA and CDR2 SQIVND (reference sequence). The CDR3 is 14 amino acids. The CDR3 spells CASSYRVSYNEQFF. The CDR3 DNA reads as TGTGCCAGTAGTTACAGGGTGTCCTACAATGAGCAGTTCTTC.

The chain couples TRBV27 to TRBJ2-3, with a weak D call TRBD1 (8 bases). Per germline, CDR1 MNHEY and CDR2 SMNVEV (reference sequence). The CDR3 has 15 residues. V was pared by 5 bases and J by 4 bases, with 16 bases between. The CDR3: CASSVWTGRADTQYF. As DNA, the CDR3 is TGTGCCAGCAGTGTATGGACAGGGAGGGCAGATACGCAGTATTTT.

The chain carries TRBV19 and TRBJ1-1; perhaps TRBD1 as D (5 bases). Trimming removed 7 bases from V and 9 bases from J, with 12 bases in between. The CDR3 length is 11 residues. Looked up from germline, CDR1 is LNHDA and CDR2 is SQIVND (reference sequence). CDR3 nucleotide sequence: TGTGCCAGTACCGACAGTGTTCAAGCTTTCTTT. Amino acid sequence: CASTDSVQAFF.

V gene TRBV28 combines with J gene TRBJ1-6, with a weak D call TRBD1 (6 bases). V was shortened by 3 bases and J by 7 bases, with 10 bases between the two germline ends. The CDR3 consists of 14 residues. CDR1 MDHEN and CDR2 SYDVKM come from the germline V gene. In nucleotides, the CDR3 is TGTGCCAGCAGTTTTCTGGACAGAAATTCACCCCTCCACTTT. It codes for CASSFLDRNSPLHF.

CDR3 bases: TGTGCCAGCAGTTTAAGTCCAACTAATGAAAAACTGTTTTTT. It is translated as CASSLSPTNEKLFF. The rearrangement links TRBV28 to TRBJ1-4; D not certain. Germline CDR1 reads MDHEN; CDR2 reads SYDVKM. The ends were cut back, 2 bases at V and 0 bases at J, with 4 bases in the middle. CDR3 length: 14 amino acids.

The chain is built from TRBV7-2 and TRBJ2-7; a possible D gene is TRBD2 (6 bases). The V gene's germline CDR1 is SGHTA and CDR2 FQGNSA. Between the trimmed V and J ends, which lost 3 bases and 4 bases, there was a span of 25 bases. This CDR3 region has 18 residues. The DNA for the CDR3 is TGTGCCAGCAGCTTCTATCTGTTCCCGGGAGCCCAAGCGTACGAGCAGTACTTC. It yields the protein CASSFYLFPGAQAYEQYF.